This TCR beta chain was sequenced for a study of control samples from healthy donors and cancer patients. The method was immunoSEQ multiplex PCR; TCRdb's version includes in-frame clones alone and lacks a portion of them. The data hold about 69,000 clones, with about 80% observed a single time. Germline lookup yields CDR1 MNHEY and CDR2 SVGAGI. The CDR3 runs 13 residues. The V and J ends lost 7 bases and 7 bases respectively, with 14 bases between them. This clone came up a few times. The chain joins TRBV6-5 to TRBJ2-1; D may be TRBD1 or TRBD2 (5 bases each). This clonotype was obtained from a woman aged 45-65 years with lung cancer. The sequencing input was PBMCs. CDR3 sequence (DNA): TGTGCCAGCAAAGGGACCGAGAATAATGAGCAGTTCTTC. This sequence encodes CASKGTENNEQFF.